The 14 T cell receptor beta chains in this list originate from one sample, sequenced in a study of cytotoxic CD8 clonotypes in ibrutinib-treated CLL. Here immunoSEQ multiplex PCR was the method, and the copy in TCRdb shows in-frame clones only, minus some. The data contain 75,000 to 90,000 clones, roughly 83% of them singletons. Sample: PBMCs, taken after 24 months of ibrutinib treatment. These receptors all stem from a human donor with chronic lymphocytic leukemia.

The rearrangement links TRBV6-6 to TRBJ1-2, with D possibly being TRBD1 (5 bases). Germline-derived CDR1 and CDR2 are MNHNY and SVGAGI (reference sequence). The length of the CDR3 is 13 residues. Trimming took off 10 bases at V and 0 bases at J, with 12 bases between the two ends. Here the CDR3 reads CATQLQANYGYTF. CDR3 coding DNA: TGTGCCACCCAATTACAGGCTAACTATGGCTACACCTTC.

V is TRBV30 and J is TRBJ1-5; D call uncertain. This CDR3 comprises 13 residues. Per germline, CDR1 GTSNPN and CDR2 SVGIG (reference sequence). The germline V and J ends were trimmed by 1 base and 3 bases, with 7 bases remaining between them. As DNA, the CDR3 is TGTGCCTGGAGTGGTCAGAACAATCAGCCCCAGCATTTT. This encodes CAWSGQNNQPQHF.

The gene calls are TRBV11-2 and TRBJ2-1; D gene ambiguous. Per the germline V gene, CDR1 is SGHAT and CDR2 is FQNNGV. The V and J ends lost 1 base and 3 bases respectively, with 10 bases between them. This CDR3 region has 15 residues. The CDR3 region is CASSLALENYNEQFF. Written as DNA, the CDR3 is TGTGCCAGCAGCTTAGCATTAGAAAACTACAATGAGCAGTTCTTC.

The J gene is TRBJ1-2, the V gene TRBV14; D is uncertain. Trimming took 1 base from V and 2 from J, leaving 11 bases between them. This CDR3 has 15 amino acids. Germline V lookup: CDR1 SGHDN, CDR2 FVKESK. The CDR3 spells CASSQVGAPNYGYTF. In nucleotides, the CDR3 is TGTGCCAGCAGCCAAGTGGGCGCCCCGAACTATGGCTACACCTTC.

The V gene is TRBV6-1, the J gene TRBJ1-5; D is perhaps TRBD1 (5 bases). Germline V gene data show CDR1 as MNHNS and CDR2 as SASEGT. The CDR3 is made up of 14 amino acids. Trimming took off 7 bases at V and 2 bases at J, with 12 bases between the two ends. The CDR3 sequence is CASTAGGGNQPQHF. The CDR3 DNA reads TGTGCCAGCACCGCGGGGGGGGGCAATCAGCCCCAGCATTTT.

The chain employs TRBV15 and TRBJ2-1; 12 bases map to TRBD2. The CDR3 runs 15 residues. The germline gives CDR1 LNHNV, CDR2 YYDKDF (reference sequence). Trimming at V came to 5 bases and at J to 6 bases, leaving 5 bases not matched to a gene. Written as DNA, the CDR3 is TGTGCCACCAGCCTAGCGGGAGGGCCAGGCAATGAGCAGTTCTTC. This codes for CATSLAGGPGNEQFF.

The chain carries TRBV5-1 and TRBJ2-7; 10 nucleotides match TRBD2. Germline V gene sequence: CDR1 SGHRS, CDR2 YFSETQ. The V segment lost 4 bases and the J segment 4 bases; nucleotides outside the gene matches: 11. The CDR3 has 16 residues. The chain's CDR3 is CASSDGSLAGAYEQYF. In DNA, the CDR3 is TGCGCCAGCAGCGACGGGAGTCTAGCGGGAGCGTACGAGCAGTACTTC.

The rearrangement links TRBV12-1 to TRBJ2-7; the table's D call of TRBD2 was not tested on the DNA. TRBV12-1 is labeled a pseudogene. This CDR3 is built from 18 residues. The DNA for the CDR3 is TGTGCCAGCAGCGGATCCGAAGCGGGAGTTATGAATTCCTACGAGCAGTACTTC. Translated: CASSGSEAGVMNSYEQYF.

This clone was detected only once. The rearrangement joins TRBV2 to TRBJ1-1, with unresolved D. This CDR3 comprises 14 residues. Germline-derived CDR1 and CDR2 are SNHLY and FYNNEI. With 4 bases removed from V and 2 bases from J, the gap between germline ends came to 11 bases. CDR3 bases: TGTGCCAGCAGTGTTACAGCGCTTAACACTGAAGCTTTCTTT. Residues: CASSVTALNTEAFF.

This chain links TRBV4-3 with TRBJ2-2; 7 bases fit TRBD1. The trim removed 2 bases at V and 4 bases at J, leaving 7 bases unmatched. The length of the CDR3 is 16 residues. Germline lookup yields CDR1 LGHNA and CDR2 YSLEER. CDR3: CASSQSTGFGTGELFF. The DNA of the CDR3 is TGCGCCAGCAGCCAATCGACAGGGTTTGGCACCGGGGAGCTGTTTTTT.

This clone was seen only a few times. The chain recombines TRBV18 with TRBJ2-1; 14 bases align to TRBD2. This CDR3 comprises 16 residues. Germline-derived CDR1 and CDR2 are KGHSH and LQKENI. V was pared by 0 bases and J by 8 bases, with 3 bases of the junction left unmatched. CDR3: CASSPPRLAGGDEQFF. As DNA, the CDR3 is TGTGCCAGCTCACCACCGAGACTAGCGGGAGGGGATGAGCAGTTCTTC. Filled out from reference TRBV18 and TRBJ2-1, the complete variable domain reads NAGVMQNPRHLVRRRGQEARLRCSPMKGHSHVYWYRQLPEEGLKFMVYLQKENIIDESGMPKERFSAEFPKEGPSILRIQQVVRGDSAAYFCASSPPRLAGGDEQFFGPGTRLTVL.

This chain connects TRBV9 to TRBJ2-7; 9 bases align to TRBD1. This CDR3 comprises 16 residues. CDR1 is SGDLS, CDR2 YYNGEE, per germline. The V gene end was trimmed by 4 bases and the J gene end by 2 bases; junction bases not matched to a gene: 10. DNA of the CDR3: TGTGCCAGCAGCCCGGGGACAGGGAAGGTCACCTACGAGCAGTACTTC. It yields the protein CASSPGTGKVTYEQYF.

V gene TRBV7-2 combines with J gene TRBJ2-5; D ambiguous. The V gene lost 6 bases and the J gene lost 4 bases, with 12 bases spanning the gap. The CDR3 totals 13 residues. Germline V gives CDR1 SGHTA, CDR2 FQGNSA. The chain's CDR3 is CASRMVGGETQYF. CDR3 nucleotide sequence: TGTGCCAGCAGGATGGTTGGCGGAGAGACCCAGTACTTC.

CDR3 in amino acids: CASSWEGTLISYEQYF. The CDR3 DNA is TGTGCCAGCAGCTGGGAGGGTACTCTAATTTCCTACGAGCAGTACTTC. V and J are TRBV7-2 and TRBJ2-7; 7 bases align to TRBD2. Germline assignment: CDR1 SGHTA and CDR2 FQGNSA. The CDR3 length is 16 residues. J gave up 1 base and V 4 bases, and 10 bases lay outside the gene matches.